Listed below are T cell receptor beta chains from one sample, sequenced in a study of blood T cell repertoires in COVID-19. The method was immunoSEQ multiplex PCR; TCRdb's version includes in-frame clones alone and lacks a portion of them. The table shows over 85,000 clones, with about 85% occurring only once. Sequences were obtained from peripheral blood. Every receptor here comes from a man in his fifties with active COVID-19. Each CDR3 is given with its conserved first and last residue. Each record gives: V gene, J gene, CDR3 protein.

>TRBV5-4|TRBJ1-6
CASSRTGTGNSPLHF
>TRBV5-5|TRBJ1-2
CASRQGSTYGYTF
>TRBV5-1|TRBJ1-4
CASRRGAEEKLFF
>TRBV28|TRBJ2-5
CASSLFARETQYF
>TRBV29-1|TRBJ2-7
CSPNQPSRERVGEQYF
>TRBV18|TRBJ2-7
CASSPPGQAYSYEQYF
>TRBV18|TRBJ2-7
CASSPLLSYEQYF
>TRBV30|TRBJ1-5
CAWSVQDNQPQHF
>TRBV19|TRBJ1-2
CASRGQSINYGYTF
>TRBV4-2|TRBJ1-5
CASSQDRTGPNQPQHF
>TRBV5-6|TRBJ2-7
CASSPRTRLEGEQYF
>TRBV5-6|TRBJ2-1
CASSLGSGGDNEQFF
>TRBV27|TRBJ1-6
CASSQTTGGNSPLHF
>TRBV20-1|TRBJ2-7
CSASTGRVGYEQYF
>TRBV15|TRBJ1-2
CATSRLEYGGGYGYTF
>TRBV11-2|TRBJ2-3
CASSPVGTDTQYF
>TRBV18|TRBJ1-6
CASSNSPGQNSPLHF
>TRBV3-1/TRBV3-2|TRBJ2-2
CASSHARGGAGELFF
>TRBV4-1|TRBJ1-1
CASSQRQGTEAFF
>TRBV5-6|TRBJ1-4
CASSVGQGAMGKLFF
>TRBV5-3|TRBJ2-1
CARSPGPTRTTSGAESYNEQFF
>TRBV7-9|TRBJ1-2
CASSPRGTRGSGYTF
>TRBV11-2|TRBJ2-3
CASSSGQISSTDTQYF
>TRBV30|TRBJ1-1
CAHKPVMNTEAFF
>TRBV5-1|TRBJ1-1
CASSLVAGGNTEAFF
>TRBV4-3|TRBJ2-1
CASSHNKYNEQFF
>TRBV5-6|TRBJ2-2
CASSTGQGRTGELFF
>TRBV6-4|TRBJ1-6
CASRPTDRGGSPLHF
>TRBV6-5|TRBJ2-5
CASSSQGRQETQYF
>TRBV5-6|TRBJ1-1
CASSTDTGTEAFF
>TRBV10-3|TRBJ1-2
CAISGQGVDYGYTF
>TRBV6-6|TRBJ1-3
CASGTGSSGNTIYF
>TRBV2|TRBJ2-3
CASAPPSGDPDTQYF
>TRBV5-5|TRBJ1-2
CASSLRQDSGYTF
>TRBV9|TRBJ1-3
CASSPSRGTGNTIYF
>TRBV2|TRBJ2-6
CASSERGSGANVLTF
>TRBV29-1|TRBJ1-2
CSVRIRQALGYTF
>TRBV29-1|TRBJ1-2
CSTWGGTYYGYTF